Reported below is one TCR beta chain. Its antigen is unidentified. This sample is part of a study of cytomegalovirus exposure and HLA in healthy donors. Study-wide results and caveats: Most likely, a cluster of highly shared sequence variants arose as a sequencing artifact. In an earlier analysis, in some 600 donors, most V segments appeared productive either ~90% or ~30% of the time. An Asian-associated ancestry cluster reportedly showed fewer N-insertions than the approximately 630-donor mean in a later analysis. In a later analysis, most CMV-associated TCR beta chains appeared HLA-restricted.

PCR amplification relied on 60 Vbeta primers (plus 13 Jbeta primers). The assay was immunoSEQ multiplex PCR, and TCRdb's table has in-frame clones only and misses some. The profile shows about 120,000 clones, roughly 82% of them singletons. The CDR3 contains 16 residues. Germline values: CDR1 MDHEN, CDR2 SYDVKM. Trimming stripped 4 bases from V and 0 bases from J, with 16 bases between. The chain joins TRBV28 to TRBJ2-7; D is possibly TRBD2 (7 bases). The sequence came from a man between 40 and 49 years old in good health and CMV-seropositive. Sequenced input: PBMCs. The CDR3 is CASSSWVGGASYEQYF. The CDR3 bases are TGTGCCAGCAGTTCCTGGGTGGGGGGGGCCTCCTACGAGCAGTACTTC.